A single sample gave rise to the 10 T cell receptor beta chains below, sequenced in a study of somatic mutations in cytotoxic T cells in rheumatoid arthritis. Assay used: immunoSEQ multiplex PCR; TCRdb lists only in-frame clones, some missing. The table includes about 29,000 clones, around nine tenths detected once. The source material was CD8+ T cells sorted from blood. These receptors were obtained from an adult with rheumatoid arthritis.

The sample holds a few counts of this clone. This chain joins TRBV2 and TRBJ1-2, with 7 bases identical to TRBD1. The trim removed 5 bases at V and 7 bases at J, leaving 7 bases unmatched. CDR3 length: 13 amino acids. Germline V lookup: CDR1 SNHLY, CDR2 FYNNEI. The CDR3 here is CASSSTGEPGYTF. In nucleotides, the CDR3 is TGTGCCAGCAGTTCCACAGGGGAACCTGGCTACACCTTC.

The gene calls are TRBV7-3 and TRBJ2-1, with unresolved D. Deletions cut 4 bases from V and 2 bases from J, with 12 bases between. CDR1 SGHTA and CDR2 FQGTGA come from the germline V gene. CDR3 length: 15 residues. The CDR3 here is CASSSGGSAYNEQFF. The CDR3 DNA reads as TGTGCCAGCAGCTCCGGTGGAAGTGCCTACAATGAGCAGTTCTTC.

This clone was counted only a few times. The CDR3: CASSFGRGNTEAFF. The DNA for the CDR3 is TGTGCCAGTAGCTTTGGCAGGGGGAACACTGAAGCTTTCTTT. The V and J genes are TRBV19 and TRBJ1-1; a weak D match, TRBD1 (6 bases). The CDR3 sequence is 14 residues long. CDR1 is LNHDA and CDR2 is SQIVND in the germline V gene (reference sequence). Trimming took off 6 bases at V and 1 base at J, with 12 bases between the two ends.

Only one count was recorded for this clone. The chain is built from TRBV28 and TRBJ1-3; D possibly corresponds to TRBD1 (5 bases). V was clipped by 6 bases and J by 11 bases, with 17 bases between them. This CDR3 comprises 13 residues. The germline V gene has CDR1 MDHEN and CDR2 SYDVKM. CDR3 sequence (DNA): TGTGCCAGCAGCCCTCGGAACGGGGACCCCATATATTTT. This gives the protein CASSPRNGDPIYF.

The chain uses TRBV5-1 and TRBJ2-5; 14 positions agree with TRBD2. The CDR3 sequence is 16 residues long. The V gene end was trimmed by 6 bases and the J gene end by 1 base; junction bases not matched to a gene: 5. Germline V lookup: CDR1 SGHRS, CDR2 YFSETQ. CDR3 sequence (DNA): TGCGCCAGCACCGGGACTAGCGGGAGAGGCCAAGAGACCCAGTACTTC. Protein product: CASTGTSGRGQETQYF.

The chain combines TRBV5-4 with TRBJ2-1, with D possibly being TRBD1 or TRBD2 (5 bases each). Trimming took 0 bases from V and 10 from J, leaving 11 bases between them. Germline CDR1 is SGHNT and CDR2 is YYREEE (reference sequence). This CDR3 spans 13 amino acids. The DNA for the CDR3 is TGTGCCAGCAGCTTGGTATCGGGGCCGGAGCAGTTCTTC. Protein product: CASSLVSGPEQFF.

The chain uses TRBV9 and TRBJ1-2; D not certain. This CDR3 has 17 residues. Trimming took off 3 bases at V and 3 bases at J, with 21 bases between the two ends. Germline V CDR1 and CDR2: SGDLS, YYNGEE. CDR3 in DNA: TGTGCCAGCAGCGACACCACCTTGGGAGACGGAGACTATGGCTACACCTTC. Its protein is CASSDTTLGDGDYGYTF.

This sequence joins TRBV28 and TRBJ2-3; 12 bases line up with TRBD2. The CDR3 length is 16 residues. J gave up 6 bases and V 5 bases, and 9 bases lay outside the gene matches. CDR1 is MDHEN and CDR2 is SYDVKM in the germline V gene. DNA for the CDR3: TGTGCCAGCAGTCCGACTAGCGGGAGAAGTAGGGATACGCAGTATTTT. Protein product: CASSPTSGRSRDTQYF.

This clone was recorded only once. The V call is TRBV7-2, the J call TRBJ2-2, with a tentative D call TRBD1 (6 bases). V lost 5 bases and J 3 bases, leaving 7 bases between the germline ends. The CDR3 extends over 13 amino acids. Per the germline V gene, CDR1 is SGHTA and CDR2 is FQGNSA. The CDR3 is CASSQGYTGELFF. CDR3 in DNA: TGTGCCAGCAGCCAGGGGTACACCGGGGAGCTGTTTTTT.

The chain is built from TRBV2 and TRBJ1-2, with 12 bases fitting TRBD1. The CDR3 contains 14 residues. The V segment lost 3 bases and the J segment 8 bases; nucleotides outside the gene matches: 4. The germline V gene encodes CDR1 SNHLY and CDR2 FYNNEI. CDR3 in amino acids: CASSEGQGAQGYTF. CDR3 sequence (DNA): TGTGCCAGCAGTGAGGGACAGGGGGCACAAGGCTACACCTTC.